This is a list of T cell receptor beta chains from one sample in a study of OX40 agonist ivuxolimab in advanced cancers. Here immunoSEQ multiplex PCR was the method, and the copy in TCRdb shows in-frame clones only, minus some. The repertoire holds under 90,000 clones, with 89% as singletons. This material consisted of CD4+ or CD8+ T cells sorted from blood, taken in a trial of the OX40 agonist ivuxolimab. The receptors here all came from an adult with an advanced solid tumor such as melanoma, head and neck, liver or kidney cancer. CDR3s include the opening cysteine and the closing phenylalanine or tryptophan. Fields, in order: V gene, clone size, J gene, D gene, CDR3 protein, CDR3 DNA. D genes are given only for firm matches. Some rows mark clone size as missing; the rest say once, few, many or name a class of expanded clone.

v_call: TRBV7-6; clone_size: -; j_call: TRBJ2-1; d_call: TRBD1; cdr3_aa: CASSLAGGANNEQFF; cdr3_nt: TGTGCCAGCAGCTTAGCAGGGGGCGCCAACAATGAGCAGTTCTTC
v_call: TRBV11-1; clone_size: -; j_call: TRBJ2-5; d_call: -; cdr3_aa: CASSLAVGVGTQYF; cdr3_nt: TGTGCCAGCAGCTTAGCCGTCGGGGTCGGGACCCAGTACTTC
v_call: TRBV6-1; clone_size: once; j_call: TRBJ2-7; d_call: -; cdr3_aa: CATSSGTTTYEQYF; cdr3_nt: TGTGCCACTTCCTCCGGGACAACGACCTACGAGCAGTACTTC
v_call: TRBV5-5; clone_size: -; j_call: TRBJ1-5; d_call: -; cdr3_aa: CASRRQPNQPQHF; cdr3_nt: TGTGCCAGCAGGAGACAGCCCAATCAGCCCCAGCATTTT
v_call: TRBV19; clone_size: -; j_call: TRBJ2-1; d_call: TRBD1; cdr3_aa: CASSIKDRSPFF; cdr3_nt: TGTGCCAGTAGTATAAAGGACAGGTCGCCGTTCTTC
v_call: TRBV9; clone_size: -; j_call: TRBJ1-4; d_call: -; cdr3_aa: CASSVGGNRNEKLFF; cdr3_nt: TGTGCCAGCAGCGTTGGGGGGAATCGTAATGAAAAACTGTTTTTT
v_call: TRBV10-2; clone_size: -; j_call: TRBJ1-4; d_call: -; cdr3_aa: CASRFEGATNEKLFF; cdr3_nt: TGCGCCAGCAGATTCGAGGGAGCAACTAATGAAAAACTGTTTTTT
v_call: TRBV30; clone_size: -; j_call: TRBJ1-5; d_call: -; cdr3_aa: CAWRAGSNQPQHF; cdr3_nt: TGTGCCTGGAGAGCAGGGAGCAATCAGCCCCAGCATTTT
v_call: TRBV2; clone_size: -; j_call: TRBJ2-7; d_call: -; cdr3_aa: CASSATLQYEQYF; cdr3_nt: TGTGCCAGCAGTGCCACACTCCAATACGAGCAGTACTTC
v_call: TRBV6-1; clone_size: -; j_call: TRBJ1-1; d_call: -; cdr3_aa: CATSLGGYTEAFF; cdr3_nt: TGTGCGACTAGCCTGGGGGGTTACACTGAAGCTTTCTTT
v_call: TRBV6-1; clone_size: -; j_call: TRBJ1-5; d_call: -; cdr3_aa: CASSEAGVSNQPQHF; cdr3_nt: TGTGCCAGCAGTGAGGCCGGAGTTAGCAATCAGCCCCAGCATTTT
v_call: TRBV5-1; clone_size: -; j_call: TRBJ1-1; d_call: -; cdr3_aa: CASAPGGSMNTEAFF; cdr3_nt: TGCGCCAGCGCCCCCGGAGGCAGCATGAACACTGAAGCTTTCTTT
v_call: TRBV5-1; clone_size: -; j_call: TRBJ2-7; d_call: -; cdr3_aa: CASSPRQRPGEQYF; cdr3_nt: TGCGCCAGCAGCCCTCGACAACGACCCGGCGAGCAGTACTTC
v_call: TRBV15; clone_size: -; j_call: TRBJ1-4; d_call: -; cdr3_aa: CATSRDLGGDEKLFF; cdr3_nt: TGTGCCACCAGCAGAGATTTAGGCGGGGATGAAAAACTGTTTTTT
v_call: TRBV11-3; clone_size: -; j_call: TRBJ2-1; d_call: TRBD2; cdr3_aa: CASSSNRGGSYNEQFF; cdr3_nt: TGTGCCAGCAGCTCAAACCGCGGGGGAAGCTACAATGAGCAGTTCTTC
v_call: TRBV5-6; clone_size: -; j_call: TRBJ2-3; d_call: -; cdr3_aa: CASSLLFWASTDTQYF; cdr3_nt: TGTGCCAGCAGCTTGCTTTTTTGGGCGAGCACAGATACGCAGTATTTT
v_call: TRBV7-7; clone_size: once; j_call: TRBJ1-3; d_call: -; cdr3_aa: CASSPRAGNTIYF; cdr3_nt: TGTGCCAGCAGCCCTAGGGCAGGAAACACCATATATTTT
v_call: TRBV6-1; clone_size: -; j_call: TRBJ2-7; d_call: -; cdr3_aa: CASIRPRSYEQYF; cdr3_nt: TGTGCCAGCATTCGTCCCAGATCCTACGAGCAGTACTTC
v_call: TRBV25-1; clone_size: -; j_call: TRBJ2-7; d_call: TRBD1; cdr3_aa: CASSEGDRGRQYF; cdr3_nt: TGTGCCAGCAGTGAGGGAGACAGGGGAAGGCAGTACTTC
v_call: TRBV6-1; clone_size: once; j_call: TRBJ2-1; d_call: -; cdr3_aa: CASRLVGEQFF; cdr3_nt: TGTGCCAGCAGACTAGTGGGTGAGCAGTTCTTC
v_call: TRBV10-1; clone_size: -; j_call: TRBJ2-5; d_call: -; cdr3_aa: CASSESGGQRRETQYF; cdr3_nt: TGCGCCAGCAGTGAGTCAGGGGGTCAGCGGCGGGAGACCCAGTACTTC
v_call: TRBV11-2; clone_size: -; j_call: TRBJ2-1; d_call: TRBD2; cdr3_aa: CASSLDGGGYNEQFF; cdr3_nt: TGTGCCAGCAGCTTAGACGGGGGGGGTTACAATGAGCAGTTCTTC